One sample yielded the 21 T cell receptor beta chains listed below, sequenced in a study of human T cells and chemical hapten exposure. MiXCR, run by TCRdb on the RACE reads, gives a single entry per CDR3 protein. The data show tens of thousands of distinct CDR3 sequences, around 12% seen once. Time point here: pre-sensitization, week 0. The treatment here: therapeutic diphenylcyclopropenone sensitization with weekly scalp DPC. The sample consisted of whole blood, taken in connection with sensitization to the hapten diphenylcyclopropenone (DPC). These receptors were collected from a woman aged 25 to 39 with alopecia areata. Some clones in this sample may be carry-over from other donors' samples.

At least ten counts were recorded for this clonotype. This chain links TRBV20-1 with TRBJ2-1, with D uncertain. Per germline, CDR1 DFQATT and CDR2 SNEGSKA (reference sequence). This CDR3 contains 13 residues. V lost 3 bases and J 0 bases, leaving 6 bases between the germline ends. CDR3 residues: CSARADSYNEQFF. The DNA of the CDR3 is TGCAGTGCTAGGGCTGACTCCTACAATGAGCAGTTCTTC.

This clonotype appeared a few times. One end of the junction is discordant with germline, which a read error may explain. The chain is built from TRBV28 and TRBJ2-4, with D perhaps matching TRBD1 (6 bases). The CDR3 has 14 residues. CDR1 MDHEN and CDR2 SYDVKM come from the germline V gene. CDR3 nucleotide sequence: TGTGCCAGCAGGACCGGGACACCTACTGCCATTGAGTACTTC. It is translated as CASRTGTPTAIEYF.

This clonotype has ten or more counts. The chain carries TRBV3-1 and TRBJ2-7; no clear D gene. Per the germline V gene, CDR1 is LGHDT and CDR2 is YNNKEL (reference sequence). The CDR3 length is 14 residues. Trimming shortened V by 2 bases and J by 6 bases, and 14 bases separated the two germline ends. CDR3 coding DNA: TGTGCCAGCAGCCAAAAGTTTGATCGTATCGAGCAGTACTTC. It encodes CASSQKFDRIEQYF.

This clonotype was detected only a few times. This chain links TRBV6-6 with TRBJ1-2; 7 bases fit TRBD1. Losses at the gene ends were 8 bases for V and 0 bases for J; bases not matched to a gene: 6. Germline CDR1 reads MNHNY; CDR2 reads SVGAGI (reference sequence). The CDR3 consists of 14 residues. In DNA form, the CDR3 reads TGTGCCAGCGGTGGGGACAGTACTAACTATGGCTACACCTTC. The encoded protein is CASGGDSTNYGYTF.

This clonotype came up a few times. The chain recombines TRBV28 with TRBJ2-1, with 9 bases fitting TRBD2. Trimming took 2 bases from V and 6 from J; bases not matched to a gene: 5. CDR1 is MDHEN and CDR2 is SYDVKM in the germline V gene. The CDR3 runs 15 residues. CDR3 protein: CASSLLAGPPNEQFF. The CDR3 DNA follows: TGTGCCAGCAGTTTACTAGCGGGGCCTCCCAATGAGCAGTTCTTC.

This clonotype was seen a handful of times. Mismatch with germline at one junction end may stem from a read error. CDR3 residues: CASSYSRLAGSSNEQFF. CDR3 nucleotides: TGTGCCAGCAGTTACTCCCGACTGGCGGGATCCTCCAATGAGCAGTTCTTC. The chain employs TRBV6-2 or TRBV6-3 and TRBJ2-1; a possible D gene is TRBD2 (6 bases). Germline-derived CDR1 and CDR2 are MNHEY and SVGEGT. The CDR3 runs to 17 residues.

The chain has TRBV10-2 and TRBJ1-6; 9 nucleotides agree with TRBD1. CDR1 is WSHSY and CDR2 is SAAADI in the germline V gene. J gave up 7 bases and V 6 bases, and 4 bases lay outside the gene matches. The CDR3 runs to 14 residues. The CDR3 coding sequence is TGCGCCAGCAGGGACAGGGGTGAGAATTCACCCCTCCACTTT. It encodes CASRDRGENSPLHF.

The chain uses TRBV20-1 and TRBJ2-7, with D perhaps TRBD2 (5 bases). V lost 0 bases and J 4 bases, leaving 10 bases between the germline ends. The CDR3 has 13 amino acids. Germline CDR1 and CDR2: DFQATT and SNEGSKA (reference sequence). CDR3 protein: CSARDPRGYEQYF. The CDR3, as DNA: TGCAGTGCTAGAGATCCCCGGGGTTACGAGCAGTACTTC.

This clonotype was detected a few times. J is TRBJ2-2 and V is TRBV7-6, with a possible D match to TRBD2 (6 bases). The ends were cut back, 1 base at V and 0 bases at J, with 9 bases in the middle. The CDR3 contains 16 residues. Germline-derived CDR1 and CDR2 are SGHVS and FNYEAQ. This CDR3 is CASSLVGGANTGELFF. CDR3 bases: TGTGCCAGCAGCTTAGTCGGCGGGGCGAACACCGGGGAGCTGTTTTTT.

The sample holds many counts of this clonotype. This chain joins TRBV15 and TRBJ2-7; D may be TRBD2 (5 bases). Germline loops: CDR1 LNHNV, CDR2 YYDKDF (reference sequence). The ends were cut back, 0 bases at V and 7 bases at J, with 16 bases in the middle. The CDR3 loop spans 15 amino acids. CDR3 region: CATSREGLLIGEQYF. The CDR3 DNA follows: TGTGCCACCAGCAGAGAAGGACTTCTGATTGGGGAGCAGTACTTC.

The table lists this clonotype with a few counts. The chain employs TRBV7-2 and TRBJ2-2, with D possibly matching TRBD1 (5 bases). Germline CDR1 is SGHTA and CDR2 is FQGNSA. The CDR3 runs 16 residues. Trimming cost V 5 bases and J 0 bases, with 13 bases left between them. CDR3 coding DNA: TGTGCCAGCAGCATAAGGGGTACCACGAACACCGGGGAGCTGTTTTTT. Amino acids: CASSIRGTTNTGELFF. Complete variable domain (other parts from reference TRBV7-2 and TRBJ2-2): GAGVSQSPSNKVTEKGKDVELRCDPISGHTALYWYRQSLGQGLEFLIYFQGNSAPDKSGLPSDRFSAERTGGSVSTLTIQRTQQEDSAVYLCASSIRGTTNTGELFFGEGSRLTVL.

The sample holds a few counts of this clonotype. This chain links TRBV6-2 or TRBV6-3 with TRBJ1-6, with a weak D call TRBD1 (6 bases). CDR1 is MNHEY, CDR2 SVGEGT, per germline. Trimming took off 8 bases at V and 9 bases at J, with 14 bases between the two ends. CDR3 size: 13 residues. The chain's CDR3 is CASGRDNSSPLHF. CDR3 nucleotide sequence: TGTGCCAGCGGGAGGGACAACTCTTCACCCCTCCACTTT.

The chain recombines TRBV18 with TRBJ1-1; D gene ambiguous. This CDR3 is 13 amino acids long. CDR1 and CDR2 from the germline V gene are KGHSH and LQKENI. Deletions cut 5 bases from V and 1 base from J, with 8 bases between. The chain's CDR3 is CASSSAENTEAFF. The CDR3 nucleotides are TGTGCCAGCTCATCCGCAGAGAACACTGAAGCTTTCTTT.

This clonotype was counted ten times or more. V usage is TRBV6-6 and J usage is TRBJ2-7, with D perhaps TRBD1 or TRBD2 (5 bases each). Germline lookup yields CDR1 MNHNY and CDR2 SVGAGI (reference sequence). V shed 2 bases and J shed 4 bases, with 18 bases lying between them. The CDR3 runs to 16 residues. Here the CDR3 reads CASSYKRDLASYEQYF. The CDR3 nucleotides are TGTGCCAGCAGTTACAAACGGGACCTCGCTTCATACGAGCAGTACTTC.

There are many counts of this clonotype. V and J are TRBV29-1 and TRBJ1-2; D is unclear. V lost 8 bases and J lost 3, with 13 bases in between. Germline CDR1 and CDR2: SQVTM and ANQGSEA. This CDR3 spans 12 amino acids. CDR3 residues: CSILRKYYGYTF. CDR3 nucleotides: TGCAGCATCCTTCGAAAGTACTATGGCTACACCTTC.

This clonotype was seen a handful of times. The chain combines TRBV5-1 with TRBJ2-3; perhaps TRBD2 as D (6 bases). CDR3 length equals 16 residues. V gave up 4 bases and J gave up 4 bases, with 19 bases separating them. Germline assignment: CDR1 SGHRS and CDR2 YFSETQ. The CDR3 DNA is TGCGCCAGCAGCATCTCCGGGGGTACGGGTGCAGATACGCAGTATTTT. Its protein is CASSISGGTGADTQYF.

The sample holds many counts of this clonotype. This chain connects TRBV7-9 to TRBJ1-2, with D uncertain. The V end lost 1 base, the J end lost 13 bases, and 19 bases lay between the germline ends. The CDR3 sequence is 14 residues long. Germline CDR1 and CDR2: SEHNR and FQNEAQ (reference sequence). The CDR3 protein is CASSLEVRREWVTF. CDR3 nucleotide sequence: TGTGCCAGCAGCTTAGAGGTTCGACGGGAGTGGGTCACCTTC. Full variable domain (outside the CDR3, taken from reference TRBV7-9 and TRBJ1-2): DTGVSQNPRHKITKRGQNVTFRCDPISEHNRLYWYRQTLGQGPEFLTYFQNEAQLEKSRLLSDRFSAERPKGSFSTLEIQRTEQGDSAMYLCASSLEVRREWVTFGSGTRLTVV.

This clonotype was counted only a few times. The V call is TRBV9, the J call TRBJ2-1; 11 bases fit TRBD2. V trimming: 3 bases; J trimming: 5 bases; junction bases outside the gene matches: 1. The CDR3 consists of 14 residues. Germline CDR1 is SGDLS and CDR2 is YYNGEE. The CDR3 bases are TGTGCCAGCAGCGCGGGACTAGCGGACAATGAGCAGTTCTTC. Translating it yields CASSAGLADNEQFF.

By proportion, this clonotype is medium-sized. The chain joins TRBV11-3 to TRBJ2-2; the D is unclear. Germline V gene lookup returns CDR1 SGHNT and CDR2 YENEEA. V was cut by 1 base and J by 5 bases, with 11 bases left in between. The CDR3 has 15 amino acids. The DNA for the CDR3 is TGTGCCAGCAGCTTAGGGAGTGGTGGAACCGGGGAGCTGTTTTTT. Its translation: CASSLGSGGTGELFF.

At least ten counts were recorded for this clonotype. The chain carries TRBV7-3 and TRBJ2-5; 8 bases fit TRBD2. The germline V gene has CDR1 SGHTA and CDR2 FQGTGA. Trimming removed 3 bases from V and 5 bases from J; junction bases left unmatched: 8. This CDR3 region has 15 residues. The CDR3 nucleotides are TGTGCCAGCAGCTTTGGTACTAGCGGTGTGGAGACCCAGTACTTC. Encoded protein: CASSFGTSGVETQYF.

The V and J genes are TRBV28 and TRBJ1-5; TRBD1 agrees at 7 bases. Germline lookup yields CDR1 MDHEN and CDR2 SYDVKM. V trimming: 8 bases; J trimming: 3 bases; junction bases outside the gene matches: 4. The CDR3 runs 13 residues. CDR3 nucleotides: TGTGCCAGCGGGACAGTGAACAATCAGCCCCAGCATTTT. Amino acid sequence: CASGTVNNQPQHF.